The sequence of this TCR beta chain was determined in a study of regulatory T cells in long-lasting Graves disease. In building TCR beta libraries, iRepertoire HTBI primers were used together with Arm-PCR of CDR3 regions. Via MiXCR, TCRdb re-called the multiplex PCR reads, giving one row per CDR3 protein. The table has 400,000 to 550,000 distinct CDR3 sequences, 16% seen once. This clonotype has just a few counts. The time point was: newly diagnosed GD, antithyroid drugs for less than 3 months. Extracted RNA from PBMCs served as the source of the TCR library. Trimming left V 8 bases short and J 5 bases short, with 21 bases between. The germline V gene encodes CDR1 SQVTM and CDR2 ANQGSEA. The CDR3 has 14 amino acids. The data were also submitted as part of a second study, on T cells in Graves' hyperthyroidism and ophthalmopathy.

V and J are TRBV29-1 and TRBJ1-1; D is uncertain. The sequences come from peripheral blood mononuclear cells (PBMCs), collected at new diagnosis, from a patient treated with antithyroid drugs. The clonotype was recovered from a woman aged 25 to 39 with Graves disease. DNA of the CDR3: TGCAGCCCCCTGTTGGAAAGCTTTCGGACTGAAGCTTTCTTT. Its protein product is CSPLLESFRTEAFF.